This entry lists 10 T cell receptor beta chains sequenced from one sample in a study of tumor-infiltrating lymphocytes in localized non-small cell lung cancer. The table came from immunoSEQ multiplex PCR; TCRdb's copy has only in-frame clones and leaves some out. Of around 7,400 clones listed, approximately 77% were seen once; the top ten hold approximately 5.2%. The specimen was uninvolved lung tissue not adjacent to the tumor. The receptors were sampled from a human donor with non-small cell lung cancer.

The V call is TRBV15, the J call TRBJ1-2; D is possibly TRBD1 (5 bases). V shed 0 bases and J shed 9 bases, with 8 bases lying between them. Germline assignment: CDR1 LNHNV and CDR2 YYDKDF (reference sequence). This CDR3 comprises 12 residues. CDR3 loop: CATSRDQGRYTF. The CDR3 coding sequence is TGTGCCACCAGCAGAGATCAGGGACGCTACACCTTC.

This clone came up a few times. The V call is TRBV11-2, the J call TRBJ2-1, with D maybe TRBD2 (5 bases). The CDR3 is 14 residues long. The V end was cut by 5 bases, the J end by 1 base, with 9 bases between. Germline CDR1 is SGHAT and CDR2 is FQNNGV. CDR3 nucleotide sequence: TGTGCCAGCAGCCGGACTGGTTCCTACAATGAGCAGTTCTTC. Its protein product is CASSRTGSYNEQFF.

This chain connects TRBV27 to TRBJ2-3; possible D gene TRBD1, 6 bases. Between the trimmed V and J ends, which lost 6 bases and 0 bases, there was a span of 19 bases. The germline V gene encodes CDR1 MNHEY and CDR2 SMNVEV (reference sequence). The CDR3 runs to 17 residues. CDR3 nucleotide sequence: TGTGCCAGCAGCCTCCTGGGGACACCAACTAGCACAGATACGCAGTATTTT. Translated, it gives CASSLLGTPTSTDTQYF.

The chain recombines TRBV4-2 with TRBJ2-2; TRBD2 agrees at 10 bases. Germline V lookup: CDR1 LGHNA, CDR2 YNFKEQ. Unmatched junction bases numbered 13, after V lost 3 bases and J lost 3 bases. This CDR3 has 19 amino acids. The CDR3 DNA sequence: TGTGCCAGCAGCCATCGGAATAGCGGGAGGCAGGGGGACACCGGGGAGCTGTTTTTT. The encoded protein is CASSHRNSGRQGDTGELFF.

J is TRBJ2-7 and V is TRBV4-1; 10 bases fit TRBD2. Germline assignment: CDR1 MGHRA and CDR2 YSYEKL. Trimming cost V 1 base and J 3 bases; bases outside gene matches: 6. The CDR3 consists of 16 residues. CDR3 DNA sequence: TGCGCCAGCAGCCAAGTCGGAAGCGGGGGGGGCTACGAGCAGTACTTC. This encodes CASSQVGSGGGYEQYF.

The J gene is TRBJ1-1, the V gene TRBV28; 8 bases fit TRBD1. The germline CDR1 and CDR2 sequences are MDHEN and SYDVKM. Unmatched junction bases numbered 10, after V lost 3 bases and J lost 1 base. The CDR3 length is 17 residues. The CDR3 nucleotides are TGTGCCAGCAGTTTCCGCAGGGGGCCCGAACAGAACACTGAAGCTTTCTTT. The encoded protein is CASSFRRGPEQNTEAFF.

The J gene is TRBJ2-7, the V gene TRBV14; D is undetermined. Trimming removed 1 base from V and 6 bases from J, with 13 bases in between. CDR1 and CDR2 from the germline V gene are SGHDN and FVKESK. The CDR3 extends over 14 amino acids. This CDR3 reads CASSQGPGRSEQYF. DNA for the CDR3: TGTGCCAGCAGCCAAGGACCGGGCCGGAGCGAGCAGTACTTC.

This clone has just a few counts. The DNA of the CDR3 is TGCGCCAGCAGCGTGACAACCGGGACTAGCGGCTACAATGAGCAGTTCTTC. It is translated as CASSVTTGTSGYNEQFF. The chain carries TRBV5-1 and TRBJ2-1; 11 bases fit TRBD2. Germline CDR1 is SGHRS and CDR2 is YFSETQ. The V gene end was trimmed by 4 bases and the J gene end by 3 bases; junction bases not matched to a gene: 9. The CDR3 extends over 17 amino acids.

Comment on this clone: The junction does not match germline at one end; this may be a read error. The chain combines TRBV2 with TRBJ1-1; D unresolved. CDR1 is SNHLY, CDR2 FYNNEI, per germline. The CDR3 loop spans 13 amino acids. Written as DNA, the CDR3 is TGTGCCAGCAGTGAGTTGGAAAACACTAAAGCTTTCTTT. It yields the protein CASSELENTKAFF.

The chain is built from TRBV27 and TRBJ2-7; D ambiguous. This CDR3 has 12 residues. The germline V gene has CDR1 MNHEY and CDR2 SMNVEV (reference sequence). Trimming took 6 bases from V and 0 from J, leaving 6 bases between them. CDR3 coding DNA: TGTGCCAGCAGCCCTAGCTCCTACGAGCAGTACTTC. It yields the protein CASSPSSYEQYF.